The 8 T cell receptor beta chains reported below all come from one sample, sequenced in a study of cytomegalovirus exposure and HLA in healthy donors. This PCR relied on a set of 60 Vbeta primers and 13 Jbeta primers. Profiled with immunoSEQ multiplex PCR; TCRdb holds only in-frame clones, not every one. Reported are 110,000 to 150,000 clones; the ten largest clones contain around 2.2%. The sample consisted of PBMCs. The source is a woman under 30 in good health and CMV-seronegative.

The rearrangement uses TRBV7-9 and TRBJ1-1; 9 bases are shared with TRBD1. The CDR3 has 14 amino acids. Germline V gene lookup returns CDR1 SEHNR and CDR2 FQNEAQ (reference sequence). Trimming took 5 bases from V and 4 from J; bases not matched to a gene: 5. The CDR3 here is CASSMGQGFTEAFF. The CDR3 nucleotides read TGTGCCAGCAGCATGGGACAGGGCTTCACTGAAGCTTTCTTT.

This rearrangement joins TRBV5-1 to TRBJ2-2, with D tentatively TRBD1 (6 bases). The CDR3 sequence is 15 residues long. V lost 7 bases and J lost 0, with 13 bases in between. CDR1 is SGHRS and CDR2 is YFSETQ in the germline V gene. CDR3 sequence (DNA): TGCGCCAGCTCCACCGGGACACCGAACACCGGGGAGCTGTTTTTT. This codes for CASSTGTPNTGELFF.

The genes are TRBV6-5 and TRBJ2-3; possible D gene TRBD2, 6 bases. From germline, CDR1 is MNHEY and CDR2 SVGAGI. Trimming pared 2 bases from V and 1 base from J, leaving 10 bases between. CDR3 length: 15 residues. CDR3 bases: TGTGCCAGCAGTTACAACCGGGAGCGCACAGATACGCAGTATTTT. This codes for CASSYNRERTDTQYF.

The CDR3 sequence is CASSQDRTAPELFF. CDR3 DNA: TGCGCCAGCAGCCAAGACAGGACAGCCCCTGAGCTGTTTTTT. The V gene is TRBV4-1, the J gene TRBJ2-2, with D tentatively TRBD1 (6 bases). Germline-derived CDR1 and CDR2 are MGHRA and YSYEKL. The V gene lost 0 bases and the J gene lost 11 bases, with 13 bases spanning the gap. The CDR3 covers 14 residues.

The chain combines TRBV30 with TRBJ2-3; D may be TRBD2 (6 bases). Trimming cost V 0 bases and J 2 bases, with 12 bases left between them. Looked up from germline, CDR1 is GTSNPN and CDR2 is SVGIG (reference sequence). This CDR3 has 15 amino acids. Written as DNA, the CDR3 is TGTGCCTGGAGTGTACTAGGGGAGGACACAGATACGCAGTATTTT. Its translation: CAWSVLGEDTDTQYF.

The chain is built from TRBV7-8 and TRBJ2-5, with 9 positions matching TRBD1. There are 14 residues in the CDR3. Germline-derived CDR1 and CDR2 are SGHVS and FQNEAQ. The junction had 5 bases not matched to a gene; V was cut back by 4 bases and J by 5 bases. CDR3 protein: CASSYRTGEETQYF. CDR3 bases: TGTGCCAGCAGCTATCGGACAGGGGAGGAGACCCAGTACTTC.

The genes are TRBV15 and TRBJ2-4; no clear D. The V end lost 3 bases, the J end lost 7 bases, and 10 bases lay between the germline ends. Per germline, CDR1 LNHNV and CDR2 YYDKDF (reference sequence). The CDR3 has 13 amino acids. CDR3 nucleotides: TGTGCCACCAGCAGTGGAGTTTGGAACATTCAGTACTTC. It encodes CATSSGVWNIQYF.

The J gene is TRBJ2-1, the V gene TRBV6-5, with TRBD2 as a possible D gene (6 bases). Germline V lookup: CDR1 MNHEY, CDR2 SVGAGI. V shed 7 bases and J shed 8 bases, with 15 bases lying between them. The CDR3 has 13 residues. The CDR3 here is CASKYPGLDEQFF. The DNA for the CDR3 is TGTGCCAGCAAATACCCGGGACTCGATGAGCAGTTCTTC.